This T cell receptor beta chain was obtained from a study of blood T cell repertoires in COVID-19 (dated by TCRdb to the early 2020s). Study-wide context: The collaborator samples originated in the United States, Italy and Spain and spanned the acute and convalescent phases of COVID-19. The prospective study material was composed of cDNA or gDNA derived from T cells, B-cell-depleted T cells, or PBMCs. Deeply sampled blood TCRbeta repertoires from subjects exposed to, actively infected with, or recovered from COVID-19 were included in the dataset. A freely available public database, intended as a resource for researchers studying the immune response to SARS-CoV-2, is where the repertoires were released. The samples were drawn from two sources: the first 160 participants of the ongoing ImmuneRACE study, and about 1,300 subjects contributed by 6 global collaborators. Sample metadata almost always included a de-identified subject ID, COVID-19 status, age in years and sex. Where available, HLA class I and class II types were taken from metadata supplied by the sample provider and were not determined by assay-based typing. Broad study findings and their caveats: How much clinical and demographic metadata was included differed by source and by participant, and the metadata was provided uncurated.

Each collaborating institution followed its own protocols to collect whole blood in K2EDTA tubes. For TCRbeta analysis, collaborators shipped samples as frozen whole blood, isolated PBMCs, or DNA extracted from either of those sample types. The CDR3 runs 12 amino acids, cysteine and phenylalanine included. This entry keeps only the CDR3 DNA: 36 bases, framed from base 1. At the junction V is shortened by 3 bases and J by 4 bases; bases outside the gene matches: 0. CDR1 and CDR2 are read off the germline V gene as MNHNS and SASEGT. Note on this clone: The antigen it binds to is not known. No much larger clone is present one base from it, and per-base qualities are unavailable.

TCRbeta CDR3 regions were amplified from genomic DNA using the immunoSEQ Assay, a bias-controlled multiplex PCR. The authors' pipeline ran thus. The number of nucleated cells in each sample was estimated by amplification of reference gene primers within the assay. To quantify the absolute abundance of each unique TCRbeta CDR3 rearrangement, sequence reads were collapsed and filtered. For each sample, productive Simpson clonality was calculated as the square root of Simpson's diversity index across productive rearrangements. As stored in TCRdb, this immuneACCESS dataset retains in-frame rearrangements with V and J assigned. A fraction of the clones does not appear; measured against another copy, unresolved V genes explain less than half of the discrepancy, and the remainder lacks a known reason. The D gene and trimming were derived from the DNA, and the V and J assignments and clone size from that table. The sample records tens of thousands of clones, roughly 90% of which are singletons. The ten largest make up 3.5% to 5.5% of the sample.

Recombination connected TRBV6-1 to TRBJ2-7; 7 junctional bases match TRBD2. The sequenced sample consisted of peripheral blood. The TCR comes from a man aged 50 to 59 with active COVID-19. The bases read TGTGCCAGCAGTGAGGGGGGGTACGAGCAGTACTTC. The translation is CASSEGGYEQYF.